Listed below are T cell receptor beta chains from one sample, sequenced in a study of blood T cells in healthy people across ages. Each CDR3 protein gets one entry after TCRdb re-called the 5' RACE reads with MiXCR. The sample has 600,000 to 850,000 distinct CDR3 sequences, 20% to 30% seen once. These records were also assigned to another study, of T cells of mothers and their children.

Sequenced material: blood. These receptors all stem from a boy aged 5-17 years in good health. The CDR3 runs from the conserved cysteine through the conserved F or W. The D gene is left open where the match is weak. Clone size is given for some rows only: seen once, a few or many times, or a class if the clone is expanded.

TRBJ2-7 | - | TRBV7-9 | TRBD1 | CASSKQGTGTYEQYF | TGTGCCAGCAGCAAACAGGGGACAGGGACCTACGAGCAGTACTTC
TRBJ1-1 | - | TRBV6-6 | - | CAIPGTENTEAFF | TGTGCCATCCCCGGTACAGAGAACACTGAAGCTTTCTTT
TRBJ2-4 | - | TRBV4-3 | - | CASSQDPTRLIGAKNIQYF | TGCGCCAGCAGCCAAGATCCCACTAGGCTAATAGGGGCCAAAAACATTCAGTACTTC
TRBJ2-1 | - | TRBV7-9 | - | CASSAGSSWSFEQFF | TGTGCCAGCAGCGCCGGGTCCTCGTGGTCCTTTGAGCAGTTCTTC
TRBJ1-1 | few | TRBV5-1 | - | CASSLEVGLTEAFF | TGCGCCAGCAGCTTGGAGGTAGGGTTGACTGAAGCTTTCTTT
TRBJ2-5 | few | TRBV13 | TRBD2 | CASSLGLAGAGETQYF | TGTGCCAGCAGCTTAGGACTAGCGGGGGCAGGGGAGACCCAGTACTTC
TRBJ2-3 | few | TRBV27 | TRBD2 | CASSPLRLAGGQVDTQYF | TGTGCCAGCAGTCCCCTCCGACTAGCGGGGGGCCAGGTAGATACGCAGTATTTT
TRBJ2-7 | few | TRBV5-1 | - | CASSPRGAPEQYF | TGCGCCAGCAGCCCCAGAGGGGCACCCGAGCAGTACTTC
TRBJ2-1 | few | TRBV9 | TRBD1 | CASSAEGATANEQFF | TGTGCCAGCAGCGCCGAGGGGGCGACGGCTAATGAGCAGTTCTTC
TRBJ2-5 | - | TRBV7-9 | - | CASSLAGDHDETQYF | TGTGCCAGCAGCTTAGCAGGGGATCACGACGAGACCCAGTACTTC
TRBJ2-7 | - | TRBV6-1 | TRBD1 | CASSRDRGLWGTYEQYF | TGTGCCAGCAGCCGGGACAGGGGGTTGTGGGGGACCTACGAGCAGTACTTC
TRBJ2-3 | few | TRBV7-9 | TRBD1 | CASSPGQVLTGTQYF | TGTGCCAGCAGCCCTGGACAGGTGCTCACAGGTACGCAGTATTTT
TRBJ1-1 | - | TRBV9 | - | CASSVGSDPGGAEAFF | TGTGCCAGCAGCGTTGGGTCCGACCCCGGCGGGGCTGAAGCTTTCTTT
TRBJ2-5 | few | TRBV7-9 | TRBD1 | CASRPTGLETQYF | TGTGCCAGCAGACCGACAGGGTTGGAGACCCAGTACTTC
TRBJ2-7 | - | TRBV5-6 | TRBD1 | CASSLIGQVGHEQYF | TGTGCCAGCAGCCTCATTGGACAGGTCGGCCACGAGCAGTACTTC
TRBJ2-1 | - | TRBV11-3 | - | CASSLDQPASYNEQFF | TGTGCCAGCAGCTTAGATCAGCCCGCCTCCTACAATGAGCAGTTCTTC
TRBJ2-3 | - | TRBV18 | - | CASSPPIRGADTQYF | TGTGCCAGCTCACCACCGATCCGCGGGGCAGATACGCAGTATTTT
TRBJ2-3 | - | TRBV29-1 | - | CSALSPGMRTDTQYF | TGCAGCGCCCTAAGCCCGGGGATGAGAACAGATACGCAGTATTTT
TRBJ1-1 | - | TRBV9 | - | CASSVAPTWLGSTEAFF | TGTGCCAGCAGCGTAGCTCCGACGTGGTTGGGGAGCACTGAAGCTTTCTTT
TRBJ2-5 | few | TRBV6-1 | - | CASSEVVAYVQETQYF | TGTGCCAGCAGTGAAGTGGTGGCGTATGTCCAAGAGACCCAGTACTTC
TRBJ1-4 | - | TRBV11-2 | - | CASSPEWTDNEKLFF | TGTGCCAGCAGCCCAGAGTGGACAGATAATGAAAAACTGTTTTTT
TRBJ2-3 | - | TRBV6-1 | TRBD2 | CASSGPPGGSGTDTQYF | TGTGCCAGCAGCGGCCCGCCCGGGGGGAGTGGCACAGATACGCAGTATTTT
TRBJ2-7 | - | TRBV12-3/TRBV12-4 | - | CASSFEFYEQYF | TGTGCCAGCAGTTTCGAGTTTTACGAGCAGTACTTC
TRBJ2-4 | - | TRBV29-1 | - | CSVESEGTAKNIQYF | TGCAGCGTTGAATCGGAGGGGACCGCCAAAAACATTCAGTACTTC
TRBJ2-2 | - | TRBV5-6 | - | CASSPGAPATGELFF | TGTGCCAGCAGCCCAGGGGCTCCGGCCACCGGGGAGCTGTTTTTT
TRBJ2-7 | few | TRBV6-2/TRBV6-3 | TRBD2 | CASMMTSGIGEQYF | TGTGCCAGCATGATGACTAGCGGGATAGGCGAGCAGTACTTC
TRBJ2-5 | - | TRBV5-1 | TRBD2 | CASSRLAGAGQETQYF | TGCGCCAGCTCGCGACTAGCGGGGGCAGGGCAAGAGACCCAGTACTTC
TRBJ1-2 | - | TRBV10-3 | - | CAISEGAASGYTF | TGTGCCATCAGTGAGGGGGCGGCGTCCGGCTACACCTTC
TRBJ2-5 | - | TRBV12-3/TRBV12-4 | TRBD1 | CASSLGDREMETQYF | TGTGCCAGCAGCCTAGGGGACAGGGAGATGGAGACCCAGTACTTC
TRBJ2-1 | few | TRBV20-1 | - | CSARVVLRGNEQFF | TGCAGTGCTAGAGTTGTCCTGCGAGGCAATGAGCAGTTCTTC
TRBJ2-3 | few | TRBV7-2 | - | CASTLSRLSDTQYF | TGTGCCAGCACCTTATCTAGGTTGTCGGATACGCAGTATTTT
TRBJ1-1 | - | TRBV7-2 | TRBD1 | CASSPDRGRTEAFF | TGTGCCAGCAGTCCTGACAGGGGGCGGACTGAAGCTTTCTTT
TRBJ2-5 | few | TRBV21-1 | - | CASSSIEAGIEETQYF | TGTGCCAGCAGCAGTATCGAGGCGGGAATCGAAGAGACCCAGTACTTC
TRBJ1-4 | - | TRBV7-8 | - | CASSLHGQRQATNEKLFF | TGTGCCAGCAGCTTACATGGTCAAAGACAGGCAACTAATGAAAAACTGTTTTTT
TRBJ2-1 | few | TRBV7-2 | TRBD2 | CASSLPEGLAGLGEQFF | TGTGCCAGCAGCTTACCCGAAGGACTAGCGGGATTAGGTGAGCAGTTCTTC
TRBJ2-1 | few | TRBV6-5 | TRBD2 | CASSSTSGSFSYNEQFF | TGTGCCAGCAGTTCGACTAGCGGGAGTTTTAGCTACAATGAGCAGTTCTTC
TRBJ2-3 | - | TRBV24-1 | - | CATSGGPTTDTQYF | TGTGCCACCAGTGGGGGACCTACCACAGATACGCAGTATTTT
TRBJ1-1 | - | TRBV27 | TRBD1 | CAGSLQGMNTEAFF | TGTGCCGGCAGTTTACAGGGGATGAACACTGAAGCTTTCTTT
TRBJ2-3 | - | TRBV3-1 | - | CASSQGQQLTTDTQYF | TGTGCCAGCAGCCAAGGGCAACAGCTAACCACAGATACGCAGTATTTT
TRBJ2-4 | - | TRBV20-1 | - | CSGKGPYLPVNIQYF | TGCAGCGGAAAAGGACCCTACCTACCCGTGAACATTCAGTACTTC